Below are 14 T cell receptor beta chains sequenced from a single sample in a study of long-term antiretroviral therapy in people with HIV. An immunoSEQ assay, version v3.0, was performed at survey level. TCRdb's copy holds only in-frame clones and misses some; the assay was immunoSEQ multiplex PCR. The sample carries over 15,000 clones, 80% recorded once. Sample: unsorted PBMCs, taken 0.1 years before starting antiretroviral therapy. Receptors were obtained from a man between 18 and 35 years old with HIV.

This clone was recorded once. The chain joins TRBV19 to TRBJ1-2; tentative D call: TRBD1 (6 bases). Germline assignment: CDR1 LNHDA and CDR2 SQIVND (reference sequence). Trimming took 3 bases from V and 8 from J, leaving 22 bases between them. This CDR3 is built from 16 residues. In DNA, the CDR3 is TGTGCCAGTAGTATGTATCGGGACAAGCCTGAGCGGGGCTACACCTTC. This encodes CASSMYRDKPERGYTF.

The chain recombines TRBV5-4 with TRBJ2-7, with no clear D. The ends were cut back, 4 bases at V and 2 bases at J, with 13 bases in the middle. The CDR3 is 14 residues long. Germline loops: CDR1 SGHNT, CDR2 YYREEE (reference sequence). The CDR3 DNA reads TGTGCCAGCAGCCAAGGAAAGGGCCCCTACGAGCAGTACTTC. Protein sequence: CASSQGKGPYEQYF.

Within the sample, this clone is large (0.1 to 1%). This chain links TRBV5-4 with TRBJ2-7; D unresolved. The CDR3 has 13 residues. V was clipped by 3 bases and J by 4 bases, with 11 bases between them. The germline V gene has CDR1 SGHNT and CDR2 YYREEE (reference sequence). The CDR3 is CASSSSLRYEQYF. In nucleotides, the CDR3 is TGTGCCAGCAGCTCCTCCCTTAGATACGAGCAGTACTTC.

The CDR3 region has the DNA TGCGCCAGCAGCTTGGAGGGAAACACCGGGGAGCTGTTTTTT. It codes for CASSLEGNTGELFF. The V call is TRBV5-1, the J call TRBJ2-2; no clear D. In germline, CDR1 is SGHRS, CDR2 YFSETQ. This CDR3 is built from 14 residues. V shed 0 bases and J shed 2 bases, with 5 bases lying between them.

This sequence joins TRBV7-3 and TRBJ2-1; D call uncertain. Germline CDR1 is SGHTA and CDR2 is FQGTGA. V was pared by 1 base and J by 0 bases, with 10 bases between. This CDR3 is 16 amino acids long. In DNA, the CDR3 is TGTGCCAGCAGCTTAAACGGGTACAGCTCCTACAATGAGCAGTTCTTC. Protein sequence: CASSLNGYSSYNEQFF. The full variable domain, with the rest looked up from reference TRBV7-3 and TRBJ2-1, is GAGVSQTPSNKVTEKGKYVELRCDPISGHTALYWYRQSLGQGPEFLIYFQGTGAADDSGLPNDRFFAVRPEGSVSTLKIQRTERGDSAVYLCASSLNGYSSYNEQFFGPGTRLTVL.

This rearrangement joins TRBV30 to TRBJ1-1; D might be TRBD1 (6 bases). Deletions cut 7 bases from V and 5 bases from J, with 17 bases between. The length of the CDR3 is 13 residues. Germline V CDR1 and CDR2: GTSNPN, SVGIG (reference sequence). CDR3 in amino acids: CASTTGPGTEAFF. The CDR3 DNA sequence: TGTGCCTCAACTACAGGGCCGGGGACTGAAGCTTTCTTT. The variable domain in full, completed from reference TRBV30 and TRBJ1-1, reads SQTIHQWPATLVQPVGSPLSLECTVEGTSNPNLYWYRQAAGRGLQLLFYSVGIGQISSEVPQNLSASRPQDRQFILSSKKLLLSDSGFYLCASTTGPGTEAFFGQGTRLTVV.

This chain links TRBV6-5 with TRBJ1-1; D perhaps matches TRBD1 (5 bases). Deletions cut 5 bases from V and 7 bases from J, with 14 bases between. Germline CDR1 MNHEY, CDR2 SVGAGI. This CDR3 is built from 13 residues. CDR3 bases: TGTGCCAGCAGTCGTCCAGGGTTTTTTGAAGCTTTCTTT. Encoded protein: CASSRPGFFEAFF.

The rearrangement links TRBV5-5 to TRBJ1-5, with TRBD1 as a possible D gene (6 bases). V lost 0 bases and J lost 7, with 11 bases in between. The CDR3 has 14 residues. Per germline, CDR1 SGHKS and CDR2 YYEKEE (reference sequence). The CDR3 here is CASSLEWGAQPQHF. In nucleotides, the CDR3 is TGTGCCAGCAGCTTGGAGTGGGGGGCCCAGCCCCAGCATTTT.

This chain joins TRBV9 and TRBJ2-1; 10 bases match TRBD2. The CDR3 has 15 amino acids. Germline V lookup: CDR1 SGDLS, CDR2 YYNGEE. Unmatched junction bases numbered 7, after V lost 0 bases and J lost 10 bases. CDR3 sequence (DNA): TGTGCCAGCAGCGTAGGGACTAGCGGAGAAGTGGAGCAGTTCTTC. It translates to CASSVGTSGEVEQFF.

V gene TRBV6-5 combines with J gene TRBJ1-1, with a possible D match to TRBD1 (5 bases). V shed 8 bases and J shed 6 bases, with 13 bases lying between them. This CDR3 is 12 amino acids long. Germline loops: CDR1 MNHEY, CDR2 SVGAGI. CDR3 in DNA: TGTGCCAGCGGGGCCTTGGGCTCTGAAGCTTTCTTT. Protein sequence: CASGALGSEAFF.

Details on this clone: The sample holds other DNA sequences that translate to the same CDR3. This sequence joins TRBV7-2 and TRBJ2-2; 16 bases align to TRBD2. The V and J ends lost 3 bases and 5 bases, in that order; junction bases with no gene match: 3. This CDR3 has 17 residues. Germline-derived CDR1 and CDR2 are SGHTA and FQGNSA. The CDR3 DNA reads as TGTGCCAGCAGCTTGGGACTAGCGGGAGGGCCGACCGGGGAGCTGTTTTTT. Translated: CASSLGLAGGPTGELFF.

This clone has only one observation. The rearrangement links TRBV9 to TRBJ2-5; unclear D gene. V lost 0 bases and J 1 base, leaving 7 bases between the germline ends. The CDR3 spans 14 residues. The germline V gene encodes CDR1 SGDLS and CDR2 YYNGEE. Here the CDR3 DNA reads TGTGCCAGCAGCGTAGATCCCGGCCAAGAGACCCAGTACTTC. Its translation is CASSVDPGQETQYF. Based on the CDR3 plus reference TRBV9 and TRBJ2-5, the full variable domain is DSGVTQTPKHLITATGQRVTLRCSPRSGDLSVYWYQQSLDQGLQFLIQYYNGEERAKGNILERFSAQQFPDLHSELNLSSLELGDSALYFCASSVDPGQETQYFGPGTRLLVL.

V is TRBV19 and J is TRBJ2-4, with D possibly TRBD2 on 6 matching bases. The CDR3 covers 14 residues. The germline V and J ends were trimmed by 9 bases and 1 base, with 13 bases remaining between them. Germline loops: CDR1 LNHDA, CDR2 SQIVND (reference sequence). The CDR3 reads CASQGRGAKNIQYF. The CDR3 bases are TGTGCCAGCCAGGGTCGGGGGGCCAAAAACATTCAGTACTTC.

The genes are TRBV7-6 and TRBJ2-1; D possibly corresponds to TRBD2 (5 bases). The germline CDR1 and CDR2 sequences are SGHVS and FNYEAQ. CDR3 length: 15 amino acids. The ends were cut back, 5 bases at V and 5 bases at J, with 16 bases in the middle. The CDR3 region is CASSHSRRADNEQFF. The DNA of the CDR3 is TGTGCCAGCAGCCACTCGCGGCGGGCGGACAATGAGCAGTTCTTC.